A selection of T cell receptor beta chains follows, all from one sample in a study of T cells in Graves' hyperthyroidism and ophthalmopathy. Via MiXCR, TCRdb re-called the multiplex PCR reads, giving one row per CDR3 protein. Of 350,000 or so distinct CDR3 sequences listed, 15% to 20% are singletons. The sequenced material came from blood. The receptors shown here come from a woman between 40 and 55 years old with Graves' ophthalmopathy. Each CDR3 is given with its conserved first and last residue. D genes are given only for firm matches. Size is stated for part of the rows, as once, few or many counts, or as a class when the clone is expanded.

D gene,J gene,V gene,clone size,CDR3 DNA,CDR3 protein
.,TRBJ2-5,TRBV18,.,TGTGCCAGCTCCCCCGGTCGGAACCAAGAGACCCAGTACTTC,CASSPGRNQETQYF
TRBD2,TRBJ2-5,TRBV6-1,.,TGTGCCAGCAGTCCCGACGATGGAGCGGGAGCTAAGACTCAGTACTTC,CASSPDDGAGAKTQYF
TRBD1,TRBJ1-1,TRBV29-1,many,TGCAGCGTCCGGGACAGGGGGCGGGGATACACTGAAGCTTTCTTT,CSVRDRGRGYTEAFF
.,TRBJ1-5,TRBV5-5,many,TGTGCCAGCAGCTTGTATCAGCCCCAGCATTTT,CASSLYQPQHF
.,TRBJ2-7,TRBV9,many,TGTGCCAGCAGCGTAGTGGAGGGTTACGAGCAGTACTTC,CASSVVEGYEQYF
.,TRBJ2-7,TRBV11-2,many,TGTGCCAGCAGCTCCCCTCCGTGGGGTCCGGAGCAGTACTTC,CASSSPPWGPEQYF
TRBD1,TRBJ1-1,TRBV6-5,many,TGTGCCAGCAGTTCAGGGGGGGGAAGGACTGAAGCTTTCTTT,CASSSGGGRTEAFF
.,TRBJ1-1,TRBV6-1,many,TGTGCCAGCAGTGAATTCAGGGTTGAAAAAATGAACACTGAAGCTTTCTTT,CASSEFRVEKMNTEAFF
.,TRBJ2-2,TRBV13,.,.,CASSRHRDEQYFGPSTGELFF
TRBD2,TRBJ2-7,TRBV29-1,.,TGCAGCGTCCTAGGGACTAGCGGGAAGGGAGGCGAGCAGTACTTC,CSVLGTSGKGGEQYF
.,TRBJ1-1,TRBV7-2,.,TGTGCCAGCAGGAACCGGGTTGGGGGGGGTGAAGCTTTCTTT,CASRNRVGGGEAFF
TRBD1,TRBJ2-5,TRBV28,.,TGTGCCAGCAGTCCCCCCGGGACAGTAAAAGAGACCCAGTACTTC,CASSPPGTVKETQYF
TRBD2,TRBJ2-5,TRBV7-2,.,TGTGCCAGCAGCTCGACTAGCGGGGTCGAAGAGACCCAGTACTTC,CASSSTSGVEETQYF
TRBD1,TRBJ2-7,TRBV6-2/TRBV6-3,many,TGTGCCAGCAGTTACTCGGCTTTCTTATTGGGGACAGGGCAAAGCGAGCAGTACTTC,CASSYSAFLLGTGQSEQYF
TRBD1,TRBJ2-5,TRBV6-5,many,TGTGCCAGCGGCCGGGACAGATTTCTAGCAGAGACCCAGTACTTC,CASGRDRFLAETQYF
.,TRBJ1-1,TRBV7-9,many,TGTGCCAGCAGCTATGGGTTCGGTGGAACTGAAGCTTTCTTT,CASSYGFGGTEAFF